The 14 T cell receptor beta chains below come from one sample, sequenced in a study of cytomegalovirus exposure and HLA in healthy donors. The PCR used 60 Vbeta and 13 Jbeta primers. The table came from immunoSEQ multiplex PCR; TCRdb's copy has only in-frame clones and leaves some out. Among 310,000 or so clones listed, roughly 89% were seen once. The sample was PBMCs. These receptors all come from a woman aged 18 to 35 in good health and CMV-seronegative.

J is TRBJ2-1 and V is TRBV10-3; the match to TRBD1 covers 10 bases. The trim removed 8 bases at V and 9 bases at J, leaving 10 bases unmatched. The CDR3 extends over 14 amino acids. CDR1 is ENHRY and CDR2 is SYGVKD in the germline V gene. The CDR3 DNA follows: TGTGCCATCGCCGGGACAGGGGATAGTAGTGAGCAGTTCTTC. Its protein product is CAIAGTGDSSEQFF.

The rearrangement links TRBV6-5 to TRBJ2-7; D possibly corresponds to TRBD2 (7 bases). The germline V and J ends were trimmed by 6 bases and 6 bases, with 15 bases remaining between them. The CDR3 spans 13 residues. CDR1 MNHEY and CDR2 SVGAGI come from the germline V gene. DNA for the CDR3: TGTGCCAGCAGGGGGGGGCTAGTTCGCGAGCAGTACTTC. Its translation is CASRGGLVREQYF.

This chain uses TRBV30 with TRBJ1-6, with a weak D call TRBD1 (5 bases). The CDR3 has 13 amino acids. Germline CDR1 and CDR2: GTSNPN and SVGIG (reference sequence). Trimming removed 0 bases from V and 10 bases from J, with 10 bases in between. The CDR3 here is CAWSVQGGSPLHF. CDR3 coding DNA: TGTGCCTGGAGTGTCCAGGGTGGATCACCCCTCCACTTT. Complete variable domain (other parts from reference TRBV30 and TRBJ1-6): SQTIHQWPATLVQPVGSPLSLECTVEGTSNPNLYWYRQAAGRGLQLLFYSVGIGQISSEVPQNLSASRPQDRQFILSSKKLLLSDSGFYLCAWSVQGGSPLHFGNGTRLTVT.

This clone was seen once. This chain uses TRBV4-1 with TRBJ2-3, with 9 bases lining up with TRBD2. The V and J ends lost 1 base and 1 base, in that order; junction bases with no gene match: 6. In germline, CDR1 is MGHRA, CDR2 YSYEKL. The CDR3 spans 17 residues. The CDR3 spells CASSQGTLAGGTDTQYF. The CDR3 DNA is TGCGCCAGCAGCCAAGGGACTTTAGCGGGGGGCACAGATACGCAGTATTTT.

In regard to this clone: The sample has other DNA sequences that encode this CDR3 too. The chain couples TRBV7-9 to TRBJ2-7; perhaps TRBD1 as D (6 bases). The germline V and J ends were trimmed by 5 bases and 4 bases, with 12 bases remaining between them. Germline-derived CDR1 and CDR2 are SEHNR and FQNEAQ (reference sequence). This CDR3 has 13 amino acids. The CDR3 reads CASSVTGLYEQYF. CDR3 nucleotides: TGTGCCAGCAGCGTGACAGGTTTGTACGAGCAGTACTTC.

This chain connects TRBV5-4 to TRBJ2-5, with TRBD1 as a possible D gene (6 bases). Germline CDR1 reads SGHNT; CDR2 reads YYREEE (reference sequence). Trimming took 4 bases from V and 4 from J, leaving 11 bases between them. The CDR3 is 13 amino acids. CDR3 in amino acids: CASSTGTLETQYF. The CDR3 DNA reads TGTGCCAGCAGCACAGGGACCTTAGAGACCCAGTACTTC.

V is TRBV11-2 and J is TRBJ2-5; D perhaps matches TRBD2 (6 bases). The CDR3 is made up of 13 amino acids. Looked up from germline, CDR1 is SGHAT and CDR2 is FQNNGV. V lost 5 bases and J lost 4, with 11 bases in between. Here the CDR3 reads CASSGGSRETQYF. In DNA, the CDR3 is TGTGCCAGCAGCGGAGGGTCTAGAGAGACCCAGTACTTC.

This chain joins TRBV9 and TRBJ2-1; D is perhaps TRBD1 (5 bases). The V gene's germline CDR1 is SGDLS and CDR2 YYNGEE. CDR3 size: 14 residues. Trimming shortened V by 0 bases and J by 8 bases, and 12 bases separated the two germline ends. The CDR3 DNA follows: TGTGCCAGCAGCGTAGATCAGGGCGCGGATGAGCAGTTCTTC. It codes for CASSVDQGADEQFF.

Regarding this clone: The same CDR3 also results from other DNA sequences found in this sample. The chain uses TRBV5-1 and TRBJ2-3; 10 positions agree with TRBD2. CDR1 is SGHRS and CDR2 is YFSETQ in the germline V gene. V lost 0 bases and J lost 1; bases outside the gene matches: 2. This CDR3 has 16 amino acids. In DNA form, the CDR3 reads TGCGCCAGCAGCTTGGCGCTAGCGGGGGGCACAGATACGCAGTATTTT. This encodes CASSLALAGGTDTQYF.

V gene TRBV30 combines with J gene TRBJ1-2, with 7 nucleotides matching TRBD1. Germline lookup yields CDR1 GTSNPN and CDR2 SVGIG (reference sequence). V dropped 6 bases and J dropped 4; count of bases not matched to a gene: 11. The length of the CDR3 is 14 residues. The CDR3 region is CACLPGQWTYGYTF. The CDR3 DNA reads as TGTGCCTGTCTTCCGGGACAGTGGACCTATGGCTACACCTTC.

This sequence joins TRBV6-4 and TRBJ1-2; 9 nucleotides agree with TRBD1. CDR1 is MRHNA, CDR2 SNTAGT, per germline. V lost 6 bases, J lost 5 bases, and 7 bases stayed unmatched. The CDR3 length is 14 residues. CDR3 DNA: TGTGCCAGCAGAGAGACAGGGGGACGGTATGGCTACACCTTC. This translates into CASRETGGRYGYTF.

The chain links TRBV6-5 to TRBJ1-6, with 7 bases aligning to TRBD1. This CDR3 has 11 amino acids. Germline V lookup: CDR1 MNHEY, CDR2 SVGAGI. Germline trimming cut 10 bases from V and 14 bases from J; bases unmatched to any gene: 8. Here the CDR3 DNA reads TGTGCCATCGTACAGGGGTTAACCCTCCACTTT. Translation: CAIVQGLTLHF.

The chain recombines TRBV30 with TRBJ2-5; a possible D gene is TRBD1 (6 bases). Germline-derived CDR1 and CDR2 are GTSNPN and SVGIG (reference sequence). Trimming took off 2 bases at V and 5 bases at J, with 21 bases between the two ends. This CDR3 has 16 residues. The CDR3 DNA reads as TGTGCCTGGAGTCCCCTATACAGGGAATCGGGGGAGACCCAGTACTTC. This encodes CAWSPLYRESGETQYF. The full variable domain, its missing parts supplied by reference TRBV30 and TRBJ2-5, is SQTIHQWPATLVQPVGSPLSLECTVEGTSNPNLYWYRQAAGRGLQLLFYSVGIGQISSEVPQNLSASRPQDRQFILSSKKLLLSDSGFYLCAWSPLYRESGETQYFGPGTRLLVL.

The CDR3 loop reads CASSPGQGLRSPLHF. CDR3 bases: TGTGCCAGCAGTCCGGGACAGGGTCTTCGATCACCCCTCCACTTT. The V gene is TRBV2, the J gene TRBJ1-6; TRBD1 matches at 9 bases. V lost 5 bases, J lost 10 bases, and 9 bases stayed unmatched. The CDR3 consists of 15 residues. Germline CDR1 reads SNHLY; CDR2 reads FYNNEI.